The sample holds many counts of the clone carrying this T cell receptor (beta chain). Its target is not known. The authors made cDNA by 5'RACE with 10-nucleotide random UMIs. TCRdb re-called the 5' RACE reads through MiXCR, storing one row per CDR3 protein. The sample has fewer than 55,000 distinct CDR3 sequences; around 6% are singletons. This entry belongs to a study of neurological immune-mediated disorders. Findings and limits, study-wide: Multiple sclerosis, the disease with the least TCR clonal expansion, fell below healthy controls, whereas HTLV-1-associated myelopathy showed the most.

The CDR3 loop spans 13 amino acids. The J segment lost 6 bases and the V segment lost 5 bases, leaving 6 bases of the junction unmatched. CDR1 is SEHNR, CDR2 FQNEAQ, per germline (reference sequence). The chain combines TRBV7-9 with TRBJ1-1, with 7 bases that match TRBD1. Sequencing used CD4+ T cells from blood. The clonotype was recovered from a woman in her 40s in good health. The CDR3 reads CASSQPGQPEAFF. The CDR3, as DNA: TGTGCCAGCAGCCAACCGGGACAGCCTGAAGCTTTCTTT.